This T cell receptor beta chain was found in a study of PD-L1 blockade in urothelial cancer. Whole-study context: Patients, treated from 2014 onward, received atezolizumab 1,200 mg intravenously every 3 weeks. Median blood clonality was roughly 0.088, with about 80,000 unique TCRs. Study-wide results and limits: At 3 weeks on treatment, tumor-associated clones expanded more with durable benefit.

Time point specified: peripheral blood 6 weeks after treatment start. CDR1 SEHNR and CDR2 FQNEAQ come from the germline V gene (reference sequence). Trimming removed 2 bases from V and 4 bases from J, with 17 bases in between. The CDR3 covers 16 residues. Measured with immunoSEQ multiplex PCR; TCRdb has only the in-frame clones, and not every one. The table has approximately 40,000 clones, 65% to 90% seen once; the top ten hold 24%. Details on this clone: The antigen remains unidentified.

This TCR derives from a man between 60 and 70 years old with urothelial cancer. The sample was PBMCs, taken around atezolizumab (anti-PD-L1) treatment. The rearrangement uses TRBV7-9 and TRBJ1-2; a weak D match, TRBD1 (5 bases). The CDR3 region has the DNA TGTGCCAGCAGCTTAATGGGTGGGGGACTCGGCTATGGCTACACCTTC. Residues: CASSLMGGGLGYGYTF. The full variable domain, completed using reference TRBV7-9 and TRBJ1-2, is DTGVSQNPRHKITKRGQNVTFRCDPISEHNRLYWYRQTLGQGPEFLTYFQNEAQLEKSRLLSDRFSAERPKGSFSTLEIQRTEQGDSAMYLCASSLMGGGLGYGYTFGSGTRLTVV.